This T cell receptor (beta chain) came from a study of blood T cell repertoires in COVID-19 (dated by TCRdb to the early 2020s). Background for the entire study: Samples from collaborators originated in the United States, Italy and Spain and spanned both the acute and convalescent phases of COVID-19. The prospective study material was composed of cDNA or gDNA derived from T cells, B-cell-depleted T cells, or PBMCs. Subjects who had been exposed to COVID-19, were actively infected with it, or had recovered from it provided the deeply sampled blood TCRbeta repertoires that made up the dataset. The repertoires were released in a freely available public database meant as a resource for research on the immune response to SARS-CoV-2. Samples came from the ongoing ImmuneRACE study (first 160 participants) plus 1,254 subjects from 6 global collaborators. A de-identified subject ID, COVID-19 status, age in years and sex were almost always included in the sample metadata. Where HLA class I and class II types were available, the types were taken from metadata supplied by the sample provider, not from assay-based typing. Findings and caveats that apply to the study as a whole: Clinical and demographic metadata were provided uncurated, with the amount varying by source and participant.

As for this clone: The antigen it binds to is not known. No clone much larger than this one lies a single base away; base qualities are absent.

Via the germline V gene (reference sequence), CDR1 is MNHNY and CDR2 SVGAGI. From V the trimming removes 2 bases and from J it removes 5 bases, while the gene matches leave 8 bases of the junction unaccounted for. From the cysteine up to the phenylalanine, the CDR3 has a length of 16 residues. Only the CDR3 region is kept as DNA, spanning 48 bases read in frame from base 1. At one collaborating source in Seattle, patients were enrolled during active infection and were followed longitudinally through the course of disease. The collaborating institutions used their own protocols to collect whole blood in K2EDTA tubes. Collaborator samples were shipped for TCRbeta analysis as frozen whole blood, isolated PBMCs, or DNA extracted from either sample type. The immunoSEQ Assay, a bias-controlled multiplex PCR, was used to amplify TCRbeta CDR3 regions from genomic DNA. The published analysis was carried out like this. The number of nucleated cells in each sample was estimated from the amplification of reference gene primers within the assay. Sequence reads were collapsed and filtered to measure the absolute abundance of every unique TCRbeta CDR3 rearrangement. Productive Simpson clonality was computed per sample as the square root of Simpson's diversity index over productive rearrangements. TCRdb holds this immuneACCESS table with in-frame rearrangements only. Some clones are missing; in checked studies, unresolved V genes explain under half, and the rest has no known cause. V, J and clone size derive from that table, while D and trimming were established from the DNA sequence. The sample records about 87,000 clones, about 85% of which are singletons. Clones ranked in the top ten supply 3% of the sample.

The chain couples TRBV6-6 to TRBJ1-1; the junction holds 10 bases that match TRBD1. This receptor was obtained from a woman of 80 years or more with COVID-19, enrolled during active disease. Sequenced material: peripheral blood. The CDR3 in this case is CASSYPGQGVRTEAFF. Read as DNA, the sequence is TGTGCCAGCAGTTACCCCGGACAGGGGGTGAGGACTGAAGCTTTCTTT.